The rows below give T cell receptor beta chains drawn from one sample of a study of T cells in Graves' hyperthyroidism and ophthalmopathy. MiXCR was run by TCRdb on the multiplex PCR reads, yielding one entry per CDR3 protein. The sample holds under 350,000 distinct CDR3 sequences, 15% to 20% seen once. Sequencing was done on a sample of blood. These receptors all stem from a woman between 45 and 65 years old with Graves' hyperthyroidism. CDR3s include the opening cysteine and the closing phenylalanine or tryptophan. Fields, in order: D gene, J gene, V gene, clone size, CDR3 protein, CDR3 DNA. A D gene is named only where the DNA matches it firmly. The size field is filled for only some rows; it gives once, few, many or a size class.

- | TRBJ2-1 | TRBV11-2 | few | CASSPQGYEQFF | TGTGCCAGCAGCCCTCAGGGATATGAGCAGTTCTTC
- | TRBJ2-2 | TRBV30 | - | CASGEIRAGELFF | TGTGCTTCAGGGGAGATTAGGGCCGGGGAGCTGTTTTTT
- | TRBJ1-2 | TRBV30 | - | CAWSVGILKSYGYTF | TGTGCCTGGAGTGTCGGGATACTAAAGAGCTATGGCTACACCTTC
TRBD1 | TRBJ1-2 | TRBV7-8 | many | CASSVTTGVSGYTF | TGTGCCAGCAGCGTGACGACAGGGGTCTCTGGCTACACCTTC
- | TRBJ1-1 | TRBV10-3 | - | CAISGEGAGAFF | TGTGCCATCAGTGGGGAAGGCGCCGGAGCTTTCTTT
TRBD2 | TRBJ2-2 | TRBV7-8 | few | CASSRPGTSTGELFF | TGTGCCAGCAGCCGTCCCGGGACTAGCACCGGGGAGCTGTTTTTT
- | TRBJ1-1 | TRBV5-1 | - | CASSPNVPNTEAFF | TGCGCCAGCAGCCCGAATGTCCCGAACACTGAAGCTTTCTTT
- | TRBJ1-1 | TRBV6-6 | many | CASSYSGLPLNTEAFF | TGTGCCAGCAGTTACTCCGGACTCCCTCTGAACACTGAAGCTTTCTTT
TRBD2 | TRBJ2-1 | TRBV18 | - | CASSPPPGLADGYNEQFF | TGTGCCAGCTCACCACCACCGGGACTAGCGGATGGATACAATGAGCAGTTCTTC
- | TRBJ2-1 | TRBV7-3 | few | CASSSGPPNEQFF | TGTGCCAGCAGCTCGGGTCCACCCAATGAGCAGTTCTTC
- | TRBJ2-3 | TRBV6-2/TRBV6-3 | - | CASSSVEETQYF | TGTGCCAGCAGCTCCGTGGAGGAGACGCAGTATTTT
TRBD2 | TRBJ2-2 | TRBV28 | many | CASSLAGGLTGELFF | TGTGCCAGCAGTTTAGCGGGAGGCCTCACCGGGGAGCTGTTTTTT
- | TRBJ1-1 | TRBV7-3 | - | CASSSGSPGTEAFF | TGTGCCAGCAGCTCCGGGTCCCCTGGGACTGAAGCTTTCTTT
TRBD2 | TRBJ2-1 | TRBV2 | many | CASTLLAGGSYNEQFF | TGTGCCAGCACCCTACTAGCGGGGGGGTCCTACAATGAGCAGTTCTTC
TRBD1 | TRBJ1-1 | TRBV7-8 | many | CASSLTGQSNTEAFF | TGTGCCAGCAGCTTAACGGGACAGTCGAACACTGAAGCTTTCTTT
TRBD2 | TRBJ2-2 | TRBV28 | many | CASSYPTSLVGELFF | TGTGCCAGCAGTTACCCGACTAGCCTAGTAGGGGAGCTGTTTTTT
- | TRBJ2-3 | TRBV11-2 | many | CASSSTLRGGSTDTQYF | TGTGCCAGCAGCTCCACCCTAAGGGGGGGTAGCACAGATACGCAGTATTTT
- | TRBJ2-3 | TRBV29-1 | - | CSARSQGTDTQYF | TGCAGCGCCCGCAGTCAGGGCACAGATACGCAGTATTTT
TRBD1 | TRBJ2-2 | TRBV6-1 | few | CASSRQGVFSMDTGELFF | TGTGCCAGCAGCCGTCAGGGGGTTTTTAGTATGGACACCGGGGAGCTGTTTTTT
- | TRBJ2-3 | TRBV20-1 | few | CSARWDGEATDAQYF | TGCAGTGCTAGATGGGATGGGGAAGCCACAGATGCGCAGTATTTT
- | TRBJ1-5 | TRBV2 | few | CASNPRGSNQPQHF | TGTGCCAGCAATCCCAGGGGTAGCAATCAGCCCCAGCATTTT
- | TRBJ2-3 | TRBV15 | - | CATSRGSAGISDTQYF | TGTGCCACCAGCAGAGGTTCTGCAGGGATCTCAGATACGCAGTATTTT
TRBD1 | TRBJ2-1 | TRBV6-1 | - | CASSPRRDRQFF | TGTGCCAGCAGTCCTCGCCGGGACAGACAGTTCTTC
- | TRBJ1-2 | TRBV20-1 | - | CSASRDGAYGYTF | TGCAGTGCTAGCCGGGACGGAGCCTATGGCTACACCTTC
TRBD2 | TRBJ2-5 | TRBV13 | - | CASSPKAGGRETQYF | TGTGCCAGCAGCCCCAAAGCGGGGGGGCGGGAGACCCAGTACTTC
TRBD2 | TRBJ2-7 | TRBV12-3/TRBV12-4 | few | CASSSRTSGSFYEQYF | TGTGCCAGCAGTTCCCGGACTAGCGGTTCTTTTTACGAGCAGTACTTC
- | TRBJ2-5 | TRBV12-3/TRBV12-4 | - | CASSWDIQETQYF | TGTGCCAGCAGTTGGGACATACAAGAGACCCAGTACTTC
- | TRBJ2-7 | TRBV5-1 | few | CASSGGGDEQYF | TGCGCCAGCAGCGGGGGTGGCGACGAGCAGTACTTC
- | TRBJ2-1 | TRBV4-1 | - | CASSQTGTAARNEQFF | TGCGCCAGCAGCCAGACCGGGACGGCCGCGAGGAATGAGCAGTTCTTC
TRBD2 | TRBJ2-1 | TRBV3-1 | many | CASSQSLAGGQVEQFF | TGTGCCAGCAGCCAAAGTCTAGCGGGGGGGCAAGTTGAGCAGTTCTTC
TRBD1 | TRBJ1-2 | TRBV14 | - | CASSQGPGQSYGYTF | TGTGCCAGCAGCCAGGGACCGGGACAGAGCTATGGCTACACCTTC
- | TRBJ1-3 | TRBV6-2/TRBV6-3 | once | CASSSGTDGNTIYF | TGTGCCAGCAGTTCCGGGACCGATGGAAACACCATATATTTT
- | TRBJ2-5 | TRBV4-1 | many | CASSQDGTDQETQYF | TGCGCCAGCAGCCAAGATGGGACGGACCAAGAGACCCAGTACTTC
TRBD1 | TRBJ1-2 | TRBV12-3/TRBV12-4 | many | CASSSTIQGAYHGYTF | TGTGCCAGCAGTTCTACCATTCAGGGGGCATACCATGGCTACACCTTC
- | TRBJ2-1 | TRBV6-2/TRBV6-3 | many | CASTSDYNEQFF | TGTGCCAGCACTTCCGACTACAATGAGCAGTTCTTC
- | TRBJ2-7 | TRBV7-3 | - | CASSPGPSPRGEQYF | TGTGCCAGCAGCCCGGGGCCGTCTCCCAGGGGCGAGCAGTACTTC
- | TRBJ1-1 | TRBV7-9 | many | CASSPFRVNTEAFF | TGTGCCAGCAGCCCATTCAGGGTTAACACTGAAGCTTTCTTT
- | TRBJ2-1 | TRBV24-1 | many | CATSDTAGSGNEQFF | TGTGCCACCAGTGATACCGCAGGGTCTGGCAATGAGCAGTTCTTC
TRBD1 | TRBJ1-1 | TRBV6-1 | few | CASRRGQGTEAFF | TGTGCCAGCAGGAGAGGACAGGGCACTGAAGCTTTCTTT
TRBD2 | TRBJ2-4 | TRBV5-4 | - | CASSLDGGGMAKNIQYF | TGTGCCAGCAGCTTGGATGGGGGGGGGATGGCCAAAAACATTCAGTACTTC
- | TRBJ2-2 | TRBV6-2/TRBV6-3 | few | CASSYSTANTGELFF | TGTGCCAGCAGTTACTCGACAGCTAACACCGGGGAGCTGTTTTTT
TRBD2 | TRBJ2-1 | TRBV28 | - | CASRRLAGAHEQFF | TGTGCCAGCAGGCGACTAGCGGGAGCACATGAGCAGTTCTTC
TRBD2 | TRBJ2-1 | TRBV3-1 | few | CASSQQSTTPRDYTTYNEQFF | TGTGCCAGCAGCCAGCAATCCACTACTCCTAGGGACTACACTACTTACAATGAGCAGTTCTTC
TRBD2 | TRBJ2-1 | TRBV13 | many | CATRTSGPNEQFF | TGTGCCACAAGGACTAGCGGCCCCAATGAGCAGTTCTTC
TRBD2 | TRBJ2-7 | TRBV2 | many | CASSRPAGGDYEQYF | TGTGCCAGCAGCAGACCAGCGGGAGGAGACTACGAGCAGTACTTC
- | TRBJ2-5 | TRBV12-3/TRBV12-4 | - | CASTPGLRETQYF | TGTGCCAGCACCCCGGGACTGAGGGAGACCCAGTACTTC
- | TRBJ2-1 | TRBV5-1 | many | CASSPQTGNYNEQFF | TGCGCCAGCAGCCCCCAAACTGGGAACTACAATGAGCAGTTCTTC
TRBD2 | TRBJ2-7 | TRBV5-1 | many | CASSLARAGGPRDEQYF | TGCGCCAGCAGCTTGGCTCGAGCGGGAGGCCCCCGCGACGAGCAGTACTTC
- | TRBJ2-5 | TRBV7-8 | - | CASSAPPESETQYF | TGTGCCAGCAGCGCCCCCCCTGAGTCCGAGACCCAGTACTTC
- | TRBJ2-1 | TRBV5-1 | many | CASSLGGGRSIDEQFF | TGCGCCAGCAGCTTGGGTGGTGGGAGAAGTATTGATGAGCAGTTCTTC
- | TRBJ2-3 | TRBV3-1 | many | CASSQVSDTQYF | TGTGCCAGCAGCCAAGTCTCAGATACGCAGTATTTT
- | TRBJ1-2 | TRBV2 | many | CASTTEPNYGYTF | TGTGCCAGCACTACTGAGCCTAACTATGGCTACACCTTC